This TCR beta chain was recovered during a study of radiotherapy plus CTLA-4 blockade in lung cancer. Across the study: Objective response was observed in roughly 20% of patients, and disease control in about 30%.

Repertoires were generated with immunoSEQ multiplex PCR, while TCRdb's copy carries only in-frame clones and drops some. The data show nearly 110,000 clones, roughly 84% seen once. Germline loops: CDR1 SGHKS, CDR2 YYEKEE (reference sequence). V gave up 2 bases and J gave up 4 bases, with 18 bases separating them. This CDR3 has 16 residues. Participants had chemo-refractory metastatic non-small-cell lung cancer and were treated with focal radiation plus ipilimumab CTLA-4 blockade. Worth noting for this clone: Its antigen is as yet unknown.

General observations from the study: Following radiotherapy plus ipilimumab, tumor-derived TCR clones expanded in the blood. The authors reported that early blood T cell clone dynamics, with interferon-beta, best predicted response.

This specimen consisted of peripheral blood, obtained from a patient treated with radiotherapy plus ipilimumab. V usage is TRBV5-5 and J usage is TRBJ1-1, with a possible D match to TRBD1 (5 bases). The TCR was taken from a human donor with non-small cell lung cancer that progressed on radiotherapy plus ipilimumab. Some clones in this sample may be carry-over from other donors' samples. The CDR3 loop reads CASSLLVGGRGTEAFF. The DNA for the CDR3 is TGTGCCAGCAGCTTATTGGTTGGGGGGAGAGGCACTGAAGCTTTCTTT.